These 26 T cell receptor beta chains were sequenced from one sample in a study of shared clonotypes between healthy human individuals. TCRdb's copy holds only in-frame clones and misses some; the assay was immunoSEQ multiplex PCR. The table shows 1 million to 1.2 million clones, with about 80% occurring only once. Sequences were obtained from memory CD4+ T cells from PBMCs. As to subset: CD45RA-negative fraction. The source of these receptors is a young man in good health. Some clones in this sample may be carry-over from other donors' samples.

The CDR3 reads CASSQDLVGDIQYF. The CDR3 DNA is TGCGCCAGCAGCCAAGATTTGGTAGGTGACATTCAGTACTTC. The V call is TRBV4-1, the J call TRBJ2-4; D unresolved. Germline V gene data show CDR1 as MGHRA and CDR2 as YSYEKL. The CDR3 totals 14 residues. V was shortened by 0 bases and J by 8 bases, with 11 bases between the two germline ends.

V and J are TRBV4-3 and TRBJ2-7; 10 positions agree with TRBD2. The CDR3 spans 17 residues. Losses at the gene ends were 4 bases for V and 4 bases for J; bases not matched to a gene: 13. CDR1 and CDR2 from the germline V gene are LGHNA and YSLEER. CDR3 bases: TGCGCCAGCAGCCGAACCTTTAGCGGGAGGTCTCGTTACGAGCAGTACTTC. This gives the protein CASSRTFSGRSRYEQYF.

As DNA, the CDR3 is TGCGCCAGCAGCCTCAAGGACAGTAGCTACGAGCAGTACTTC. Encoded protein: CASSLKDSSYEQYF. The V gene is TRBV5-1, the J gene TRBJ2-7; tentative D call: TRBD1 (6 bases). V lost 4 bases to trimming and J lost 3 bases, with 14 bases between them. The length of the CDR3 is 14 residues. CDR1 and CDR2 from the germline V gene are SGHRS and YFSETQ.

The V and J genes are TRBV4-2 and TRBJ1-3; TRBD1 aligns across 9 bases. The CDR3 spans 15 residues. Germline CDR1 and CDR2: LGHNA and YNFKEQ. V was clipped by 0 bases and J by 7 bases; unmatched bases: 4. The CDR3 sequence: CASSQEGGQGNTIYF. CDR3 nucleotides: TGTGCCAGCAGCCAAGAAGGCGGACAGGGGAACACCATATATTTT.

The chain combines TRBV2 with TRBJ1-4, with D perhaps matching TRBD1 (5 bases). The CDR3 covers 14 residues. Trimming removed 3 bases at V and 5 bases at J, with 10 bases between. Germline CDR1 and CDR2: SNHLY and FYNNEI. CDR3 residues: CASSDPGGNEKLFF. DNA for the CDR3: TGTGCCAGCAGTGATCCCGGGGGAAATGAAAAACTGTTTTTT.

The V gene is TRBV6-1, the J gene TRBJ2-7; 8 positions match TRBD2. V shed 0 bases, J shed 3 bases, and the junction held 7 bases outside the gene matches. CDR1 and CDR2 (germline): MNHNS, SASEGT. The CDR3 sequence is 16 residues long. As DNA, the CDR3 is TGTGCCAGCAGTGAAGCAGGAAGCGGGAGTGGCTACGAGCAGTACTTC. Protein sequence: CASSEAGSGSGYEQYF.

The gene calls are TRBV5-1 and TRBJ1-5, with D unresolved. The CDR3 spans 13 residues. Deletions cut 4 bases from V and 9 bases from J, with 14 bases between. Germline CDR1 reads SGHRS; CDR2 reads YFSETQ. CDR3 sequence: CASSPGPARPQHF. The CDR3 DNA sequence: TGCGCCAGCAGCCCCGGGCCGGCTCGGCCCCAGCATTTT.

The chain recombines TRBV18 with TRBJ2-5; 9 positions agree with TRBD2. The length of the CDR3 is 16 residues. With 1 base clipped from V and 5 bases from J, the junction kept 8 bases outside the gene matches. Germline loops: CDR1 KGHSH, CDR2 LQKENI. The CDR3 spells CASSPQRLAVGETQYF. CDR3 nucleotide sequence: TGTGCCAGCTCACCACAGAGACTAGCGGTCGGGGAGACCCAGTACTTC.

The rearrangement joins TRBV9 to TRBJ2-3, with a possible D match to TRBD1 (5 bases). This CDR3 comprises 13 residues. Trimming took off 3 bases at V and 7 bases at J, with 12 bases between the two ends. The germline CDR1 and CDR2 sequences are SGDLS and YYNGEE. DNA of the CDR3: TGTGCCAGCAGCGAGGACACCCTCAATACGCAGTATTTT. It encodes CASSEDTLNTQYF.

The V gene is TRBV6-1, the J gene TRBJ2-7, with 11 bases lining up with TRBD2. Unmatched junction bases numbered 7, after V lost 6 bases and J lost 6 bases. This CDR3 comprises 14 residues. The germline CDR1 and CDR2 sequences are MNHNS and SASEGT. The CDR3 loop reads CASRVSGRAGEQYF. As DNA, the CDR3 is TGTGCCAGCAGAGTTAGCGGGAGGGCCGGCGAGCAGTACTTC.

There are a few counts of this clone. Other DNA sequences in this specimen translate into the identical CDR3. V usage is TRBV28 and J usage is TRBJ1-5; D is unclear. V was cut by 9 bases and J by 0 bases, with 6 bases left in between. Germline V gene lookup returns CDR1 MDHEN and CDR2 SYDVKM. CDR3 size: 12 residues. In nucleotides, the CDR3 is TGTGCCAGTAGATATAGCAATCAGCCCCAGCATTTT. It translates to CASRYSNQPQHF.

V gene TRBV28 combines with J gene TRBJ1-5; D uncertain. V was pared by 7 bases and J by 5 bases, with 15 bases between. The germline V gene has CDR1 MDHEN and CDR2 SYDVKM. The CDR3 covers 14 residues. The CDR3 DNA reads TGTGCCAGCACACGGGCCCTGCAGGATCAGCCCCAGCATTTT. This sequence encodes CASTRALQDQPQHF. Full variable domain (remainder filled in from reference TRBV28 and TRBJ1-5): DVKVTQSSRYLVKRTGEKVFLECVQDMDHENMFWYRQDPGLGLRLIYFSYDVKMKEKGDIPEGYSVSREKKERFSLILESASTNQTSMYLCASTRALQDQPQHFGDGTRLSIL.

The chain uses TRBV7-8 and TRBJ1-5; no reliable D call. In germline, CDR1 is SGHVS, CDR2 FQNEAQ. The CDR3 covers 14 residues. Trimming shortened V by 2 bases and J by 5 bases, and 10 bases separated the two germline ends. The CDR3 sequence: CASSLWSDYQPQHF. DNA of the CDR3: TGTGCCAGCAGCTTATGGTCAGATTATCAGCCCCAGCATTTT.

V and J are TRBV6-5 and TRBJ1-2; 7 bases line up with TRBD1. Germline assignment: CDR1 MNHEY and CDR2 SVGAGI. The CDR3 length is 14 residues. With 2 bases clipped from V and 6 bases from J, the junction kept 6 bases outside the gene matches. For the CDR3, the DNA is TGTGCCAGCAGTTACCGCGGCCAGGGGGATGGCTACACCTTC. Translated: CASSYRGQGDGYTF.

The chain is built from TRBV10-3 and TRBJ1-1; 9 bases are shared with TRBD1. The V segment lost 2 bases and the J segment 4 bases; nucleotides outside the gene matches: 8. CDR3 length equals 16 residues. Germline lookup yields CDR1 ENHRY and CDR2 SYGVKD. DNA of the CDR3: TGTGCCATCAGTGAGAGGGGGACAGGGTTAGGCACTGAAGCTTTCTTT. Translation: CAISERGTGLGTEAFF.

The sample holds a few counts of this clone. The CDR3, as DNA: TGTGCCAGCAAAGGAAACACTGAAGCTTTCTTT. As protein: CASKGNTEAFF. The chain joins TRBV2 to TRBJ1-1; D not certain. The CDR3 consists of 11 residues. The V gene's germline CDR1 is SNHLY and CDR2 FYNNEI. Trimming removed 7 bases from V and 2 bases from J, with 5 bases in between.

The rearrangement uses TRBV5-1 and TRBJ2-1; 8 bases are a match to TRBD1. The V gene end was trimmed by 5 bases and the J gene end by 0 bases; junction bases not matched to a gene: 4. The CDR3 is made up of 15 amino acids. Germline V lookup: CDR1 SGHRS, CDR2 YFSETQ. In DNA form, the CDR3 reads TGCGCCAGCAGTCCCGGGACAGGCTCCTACAATGAGCAGTTCTTC. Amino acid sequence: CASSPGTGSYNEQFF.

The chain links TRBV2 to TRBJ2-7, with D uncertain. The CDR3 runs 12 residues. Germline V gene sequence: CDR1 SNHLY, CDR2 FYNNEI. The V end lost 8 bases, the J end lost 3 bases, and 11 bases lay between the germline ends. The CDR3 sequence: CASGWNSYEQYF. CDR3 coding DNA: TGTGCCAGCGGATGGAACAGCTACGAGCAGTACTTC.

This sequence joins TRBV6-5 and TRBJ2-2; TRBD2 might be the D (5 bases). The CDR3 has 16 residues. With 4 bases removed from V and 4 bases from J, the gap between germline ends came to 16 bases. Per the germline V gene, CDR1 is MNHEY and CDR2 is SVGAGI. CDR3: CASSSVRGLGTGELFF. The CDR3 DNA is TGTGCCAGCAGTTCGGTACGGGGTCTGGGCACCGGGGAGCTGTTTTTT.

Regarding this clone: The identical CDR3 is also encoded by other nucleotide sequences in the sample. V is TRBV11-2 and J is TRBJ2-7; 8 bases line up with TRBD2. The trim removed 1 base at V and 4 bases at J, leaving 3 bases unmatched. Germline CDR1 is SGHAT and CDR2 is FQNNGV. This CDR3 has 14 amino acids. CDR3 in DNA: TGTGCCAGCAGCTTAGCGGGAGGGAATTACGAGCAGTACTTC. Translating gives CASSLAGGNYEQYF.

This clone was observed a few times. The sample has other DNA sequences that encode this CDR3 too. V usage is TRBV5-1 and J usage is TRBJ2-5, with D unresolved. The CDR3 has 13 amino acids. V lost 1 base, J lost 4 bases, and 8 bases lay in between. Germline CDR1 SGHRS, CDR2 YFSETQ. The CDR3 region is CASSLWGRETQYF. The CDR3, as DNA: TGCGCCAGCAGCTTGTGGGGTCGAGAGACCCAGTACTTC.

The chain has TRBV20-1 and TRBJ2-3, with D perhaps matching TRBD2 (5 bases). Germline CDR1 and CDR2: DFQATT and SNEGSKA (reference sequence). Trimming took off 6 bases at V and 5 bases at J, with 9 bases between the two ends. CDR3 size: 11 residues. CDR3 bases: TGCAGTGCGGGAGTGGTAGATACGCAGTATTTT. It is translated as CSAGVVDTQYF.

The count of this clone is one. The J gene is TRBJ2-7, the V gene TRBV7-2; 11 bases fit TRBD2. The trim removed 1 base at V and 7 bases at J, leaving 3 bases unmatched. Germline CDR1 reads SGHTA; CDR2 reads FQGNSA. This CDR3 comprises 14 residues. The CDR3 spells CASSLVLAGVEQYF. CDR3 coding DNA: TGTGCCAGCAGCTTAGTACTAGCGGGAGTTGAGCAGTACTTC.

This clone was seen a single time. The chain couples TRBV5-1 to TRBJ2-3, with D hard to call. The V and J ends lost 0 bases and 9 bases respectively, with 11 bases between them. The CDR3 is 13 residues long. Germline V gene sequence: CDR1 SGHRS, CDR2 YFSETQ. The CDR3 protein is CASSLGGYSTQYF. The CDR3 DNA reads TGCGCCAGCAGCTTGGGCGGTTATAGCACGCAGTATTTT.

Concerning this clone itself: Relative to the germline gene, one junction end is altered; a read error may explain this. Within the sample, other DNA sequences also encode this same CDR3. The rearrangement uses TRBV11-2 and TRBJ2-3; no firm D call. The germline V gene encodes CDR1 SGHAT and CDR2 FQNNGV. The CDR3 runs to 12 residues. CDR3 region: CASSLGTDTQYF. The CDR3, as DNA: TGTGCCAGTAGCTTAGGTACAGATACGCAGTATTTT.

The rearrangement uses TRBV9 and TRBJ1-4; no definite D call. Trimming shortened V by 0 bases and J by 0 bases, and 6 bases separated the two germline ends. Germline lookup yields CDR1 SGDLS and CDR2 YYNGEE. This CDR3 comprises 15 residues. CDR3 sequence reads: CASSVGHATNEKLFF. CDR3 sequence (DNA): TGTGCCAGCAGCGTAGGTCACGCAACTAATGAAAAACTGTTTTTT. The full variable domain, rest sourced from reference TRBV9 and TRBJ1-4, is DSGVTQTPKHLITATGQRVTLRCSPRSGDLSVYWYQQSLDQGLQFLIQYYNGEERAKGNILERFSAQQFPDLHSELNLSSLELGDSALYFCASSVGHATNEKLFFGSGTQLSVL.